The next 23 T cell receptor beta chains were all read from a single sample in a study of identical twins. TCRdb ran MiXCR on the 5' RACE reads and lists one entry per CDR3 protein. This sample has about 190,000 distinct CDR3 sequences, with around a sixth found just once. The same specimen was also included in a second study, on T cells expressing NK-cell markers.

Sequencing input: CD8+ T cells sorted from blood. The receptors here all came from a young woman in good health.

The chain is built from TRBV29-1 and TRBJ2-7; maybe TRBD2 (5 bases). Germline loops: CDR1 SQVTM, CDR2 ANQGSEA. Trimming took off 1 base at V and 5 bases at J, with 12 bases between the two ends. CDR3 length: 13 amino acids. Here the CDR3 DNA reads TGCAGCGTTGAAGGACCAGGAGGCCACGAGCAGTACTTC. Translated: CSVEGPGGHEQYF.

This chain joins TRBV7-9 and TRBJ2-3, with 11 bases lining up with TRBD2. This CDR3 region has 16 residues. CDR1 is SEHNR and CDR2 is FQNEAQ in the germline V gene (reference sequence). After removal of 3 bases from V and 4 bases from J, the junction contained 6 bases not matched to a gene. In DNA, the CDR3 is TGTGCCAGCAGCTTGGTAGCGGGGGGGCCTTCAGATACGCAGTATTTT. It translates to CASSLVAGGPSDTQYF.

This clonotype has only a few counts. The CDR3 nucleotides are TGTGCCAGCAGTTTGGGTGGGCCTGGCTACACCTTC. Protein sequence: CASSLGGPGYTF. The rearrangement joins TRBV12-3 or TRBV12-4 to TRBJ1-2; D gene uncertain. V dropped 3 bases and J dropped 7 bases, with 9 bases sitting between them. This CDR3 has 12 residues.

The J gene is TRBJ2-1, the V gene TRBV7-9, with a possible D match to TRBD2 (6 bases). Germline V gene sequence: CDR1 SEHNR, CDR2 FQNEAQ (reference sequence). The CDR3 runs to 14 residues. V was trimmed by 2 bases and J by 8 bases, leaving 13 bases between them. The CDR3 nucleotides are TGTGCCAGCAGCTTATTCGGGGGAAGGGATGAGCAGTTCTTC. Translating gives CASSLFGGRDEQFF. The full variable domain, its missing parts supplied by reference TRBV7-9 and TRBJ2-1, is DTGVSQNPRHKITKRGQNVTFRCDPISEHNRLYWYRQTLGQGPEFLTYFQNEAQLEKSRLLSDRFSAERPKGSFSTLEIQRTEQGDSAMYLCASSLFGGRDEQFFGPGTRLTVL.

This clonotype appeared a few times. The chain links TRBV7-9 to TRBJ2-7; the match to TRBD2 covers 8 bases. This CDR3 contains 14 residues. The ends lost 4 bases at V and 3 bases at J; junction bases unmatched: 5. Germline CDR1 SEHNR, CDR2 FQNEAQ (reference sequence). The CDR3 is CASSYGAGVYEQYF. DNA for the CDR3: TGTGCCAGCAGCTATGGAGCGGGAGTCTACGAGCAGTACTTC.

This chain links TRBV20-1 with TRBJ2-1; 12 bases align to TRBD2. This CDR3 contains 16 residues. Germline V lookup: CDR1 DFQATT, CDR2 SNEGSKA (reference sequence). V gave up 3 bases and J gave up 3 bases; unmatched junction bases: 6. The CDR3 region is CSASDGLAGLYNEQFF. The CDR3 coding sequence is TGCAGTGCTAGCGATGGACTAGCGGGGCTCTACAATGAGCAGTTCTTC.

This chain links TRBV19 with TRBJ2-1; D remains ambiguous. V dropped 8 bases and J dropped 0 bases, with 11 bases sitting between them. CDR3 length equals 14 residues. The germline V gene encodes CDR1 LNHDA and CDR2 SQIVND (reference sequence). CDR3 in amino acids: CASRRENSYNEQFF. The CDR3 DNA sequence: TGTGCCAGTCGGAGAGAAAACTCCTACAATGAGCAGTTCTTC.

This clonotype has at least ten counts. The chain couples TRBV6-5 to TRBJ2-7; tentatively, D is TRBD2 (5 bases). The germline CDR1 and CDR2 sequences are MNHEY and SVGAGI. The V and J ends lost 2 bases and 2 bases respectively, with 16 bases between them. The length of the CDR3 is 16 residues. The CDR3 region has the DNA TGTGCCAGCAGTTACGAATCCGAGGGCTGGCCCTACGAGCAGTACTTC. Encoded protein: CASSYESEGWPYEQYF.

This clonotype was found a few times. The V gene is TRBV6-1, the J gene TRBJ2-1; 11 positions agree with TRBD2. The CDR3 is 14 residues long. V shed 8 bases and J 4 bases; nucleotides not matched to a gene: 4. Germline-derived CDR1 and CDR2 are MNHNS and SASEGT. The CDR3 coding sequence is TGTGCCAGCGGTAGCGGGAGGGATTACAATGAGCAGTTCTTC. Protein sequence: CASGSGRDYNEQFF.

This clonotype was counted only a few times. The chain has TRBV11-2 and TRBJ1-1; no clear D. Germline V gives CDR1 SGHAT, CDR2 FQNNGV. V lost 5 bases and J 0 bases, leaving 7 bases between the germline ends. This CDR3 has 13 amino acids. The DNA for the CDR3 is TGTGCCAGCAGCCTTTTTATGAACACTGAAGCTTTCTTT. As protein: CASSLFMNTEAFF.

This clonotype was seen more than once but under ten times. V is TRBV6-1 and J is TRBJ2-1; 12 bases map to TRBD2. With 5 bases clipped from V and 7 bases from J, the junction kept 6 bases outside the gene matches. There are 15 residues in the CDR3. Looked up from germline, CDR1 is MNHNS and CDR2 is SASEGT. CDR3 residues: CASSPLAGGLNEQFF. CDR3 in DNA: TGTGCCAGCAGTCCCCTAGCGGGGGGGCTAAATGAGCAGTTCTTC.

This clonotype has just a few counts. The chain is built from TRBV29-1 and TRBJ2-7; 7 nucleotides match TRBD2. Germline CDR1 reads SQVTM; CDR2 reads ANQGSEA. With V trimmed by 8 bases and J by 4 bases, 11 bases remained unmatched. The CDR3 sequence is 13 residues long. The CDR3 loop reads CSLSAGVGYEQYF. The DNA of the CDR3 is TGCAGCCTCTCTGCGGGAGTAGGGTACGAGCAGTACTTC.

This clonotype was counted ten times or more. V and J are TRBV12-3 or TRBV12-4 and TRBJ2-1; TRBD2 aligns across 8 bases. V gave up 2 bases and J gave up 8 bases; unmatched junction bases: 2. This CDR3 has 13 amino acids. CDR3 region: CASSLPGGDEQFF. CDR3 in DNA: TGTGCCAGCAGTTTACCGGGAGGGGATGAGCAGTTCTTC.

V and J are TRBV27 and TRBJ1-2; possible D gene TRBD1, 6 bases. Between the trimmed V and J ends, which lost 2 bases and 8 bases, there was a span of 12 bases. This CDR3 spans 13 amino acids. The germline CDR1 and CDR2 sequences are MNHEY and SMNVEV (reference sequence). The CDR3 sequence is CASSLGQFEGYTF. In nucleotides, the CDR3 is TGTGCCAGCAGTTTAGGACAGTTCGAGGGCTACACCTTC.

V is TRBV29-1 and J is TRBJ2-7, with D unclear. Germline lookup yields CDR1 SQVTM and CDR2 ANQGSEA. The CDR3 has 11 amino acids. V lost 3 bases, J lost 3 bases, and 6 bases lay in between. CDR3 residues: CSVEENYEQYF. CDR3 bases: TGCAGCGTTGAGGAAAACTACGAGCAGTACTTC.

V is TRBV10-3 and J is TRBJ2-7; the match to TRBD1 covers 10 bases. Germline assignment: CDR1 ENHRY and CDR2 SYGVKD. V shed 6 bases, J shed 5 bases, and the junction held 7 bases outside the gene matches. This CDR3 comprises 14 residues. DNA of the CDR3: TGTGCCATCAGACCGGGACAGGGGAACAACGAGCAGTACTTC. The encoded protein is CAIRPGQGNNEQYF.

This clonotype was counted a few times. This chain connects TRBV20-1 to TRBJ2-4; maybe TRBD1 (5 bases). Germline V gene data show CDR1 as DFQATT and CDR2 as SNEGSKA (reference sequence). V lost 0 bases and J lost 5, with 11 bases in between. This CDR3 has 14 amino acids. The CDR3 nucleotides read TGCAGTGCTAGAGACTTATTGGGGCAAAACATTCAGTACTTC. Its translation is CSARDLLGQNIQYF.

The chain uses TRBV27 and TRBJ2-7, with D possibly being TRBD1 (5 bases). Trimming removed 6 bases at V and 0 bases at J, with 12 bases between. This CDR3 contains 14 residues. Germline CDR1 is MNHEY and CDR2 is SMNVEV (reference sequence). Here the CDR3 DNA reads TGTGCCAGCAGGCAGGGTATAAGCTCCTACGAGCAGTACTTC. Its translation: CASRQGISSYEQYF.

V gene TRBV12-1 combines with J gene TRBJ2-7; TRBD2 was called by the table and not checked on the DNA. TRBV12-1 is an annotated pseudogene. The CDR3 is made up of 16 amino acids. CDR3 in amino acids: CASSSPSDGAYYEQYF. CDR3 coding DNA: TGTGCCAGCAGCTCGCCCTCGGATGGGGCCTACTACGAGCAGTACTTC.

The chain combines TRBV29-1 with TRBJ1-1; TRBD1 is a possible D gene (6 bases). CDR1 is SQVTM and CDR2 is ANQGSEA in the germline V gene. This CDR3 has 13 residues. The V and J ends lost 6 bases and 4 bases respectively, with 15 bases between them. As DNA, the CDR3 is TGCAGCGTCTGGGGGCTTGCCTTCACTGAAGCTTTCTTT. Translation gives CSVWGLAFTEAFF.

The CDR3 is CASSFRGGETQYF. The CDR3 DNA follows: TGTGCCAGCAGTTTTAGGGGTGGGGAGACCCAGTACTTC. J is TRBJ2-5 and V is TRBV27; perhaps TRBD1 as D (5 bases). The CDR3 has 13 residues. The V end lost 3 bases, the J end lost 5 bases, and 10 bases lay between the germline ends. Germline lookup yields CDR1 MNHEY and CDR2 SMNVEV (reference sequence).

The chain has TRBV7-9 and TRBJ2-7; 10 bases map to TRBD2. CDR1 SEHNR and CDR2 FQNEAQ come from the germline V gene (reference sequence). The CDR3 spans 15 residues. The V gene end was trimmed by 4 bases and the J gene end by 7 bases; junction bases not matched to a gene: 10. CDR3 nucleotides: TGTGCCAGCAGCTCTCCCCAAGCGGGAGGGCGGGAGCAGTACTTC. Translating it yields CASSSPQAGGREQYF.

CDR3 protein: CASSQDPNSGEQFF. The DNA for the CDR3 is TGTGCCAGCAGCCAGGACCCAAATAGCGGTGAGCAGTTCTTC. The chain uses TRBV7-2 and TRBJ2-1; TRBD2 is a possible D gene (6 bases). The CDR3 has 14 amino acids. Germline assignment: CDR1 SGHTA and CDR2 FQGNSA. Trimming pared 5 bases from V and 9 bases from J, leaving 17 bases between. The complete variable domain, with remaining parts taken from reference TRBV7-2 and TRBJ2-1, reads GAGVSQSPSNKVTEKGKDVELRCDPISGHTALYWYRQSLGQGLEFLIYFQGNSAPDKSGLPSDRFSAERTGGSVSTLTIQRTQQEDSAVYLCASSQDPNSGEQFFGPGTRLTVL.